The 26 T cell receptor beta chains below come from one sample, sequenced in a study of OX40 agonist ivuxolimab in advanced cancers. Libraries were prepared by immunoSEQ multiplex PCR; TCRdb keeps only in-frame clonotypes and omits some of them. The sample lists around 38,000 clones, approximately 80% seen once, with roughly 13% in the top ten. The specimen was CD4+ or CD8+ T cells sorted from blood, collected in a trial of the OX40 agonist ivuxolimab. These receptors all stem from an adult with an advanced solid tumor such as melanoma, head and neck, liver or kidney cancer.

V is TRBV5-6 and J is TRBJ2-5; 7 positions match TRBD2. J was trimmed by 6 bases and V by 4 bases; bases with no gene match: 12. The CDR3 is 15 amino acids. Germline loops: CDR1 SGHDT, CDR2 YYEEEE. The CDR3 DNA is TGTGCCAGCAGCGTCCTTGCCCAGGGACTAAAGACCCAGTACTTC. Translating it yields CASSVLAQGLKTQYF.

This clone was seen once. The CDR3 protein is CASSLRTGGWKLFF. The CDR3 DNA is TGTGCCAGCAGCTTGAGGACAGGGGGGTGGAAACTGTTTTTT. The rearrangement uses TRBV5-6 and TRBJ1-4, with 10 bases aligning to TRBD1. After removal of 1 base from V and 11 bases from J, the junction contained 5 bases not matched to a gene. Looked up from germline, CDR1 is SGHDT and CDR2 is YYEEEE. The CDR3 length is 14 residues.

The chain employs TRBV14 and TRBJ2-5; unclear D gene. The V and J ends lost 2 bases and 5 bases respectively, with 12 bases between them. Germline V gene sequence: CDR1 SGHDN, CDR2 FVKESK. This CDR3 has 14 amino acids. In DNA, the CDR3 is TGTGCCAGCAGCCAAAGTCTCCTAGAGGAGACCCAGTACTTC. It yields the protein CASSQSLLEETQYF.

The V and J genes are TRBV5-4 and TRBJ2-7; the D call may be TRBD1 or TRBD2 (5 bases each). Germline V gives CDR1 SGHNT, CDR2 YYREEE (reference sequence). The CDR3 contains 14 residues. V gave up 4 bases and J gave up 4 bases, with 15 bases separating them. The CDR3 DNA follows: TGTGCCAGCAGCCCAGGGCTAGCTAATTACGAGCAGTACTTC. Translated: CASSPGLANYEQYF.

This chain connects TRBV14 to TRBJ2-1; 11 bases align to TRBD2. Trimming took 3 bases from V and 7 from J; bases not matched to a gene: 8. The CDR3 loop spans 16 amino acids. CDR1 and CDR2 from the germline V gene are SGHDN and FVKESK. The CDR3 DNA is TGTGCCAGCAGCCATCCCAATAGCGGGAGGGTTAATGAGCAGTTCTTC. This translates into CASSHPNSGRVNEQFF.

This chain links TRBV9 with TRBJ2-1, with D possibly being TRBD2 (5 bases). Per the germline V gene, CDR1 is SGDLS and CDR2 is YYNGEE. CDR3 length equals 11 residues. V lost 3 bases and J 13 bases, leaving 11 bases between the germline ends. In nucleotides, the CDR3 is TGTGCCAGCAGCGGGGGAGTGAAACAGTTCTTC. Its translation is CASSGGVKQFF.

V is TRBV30 and J is TRBJ2-1; D perhaps matches TRBD1 (6 bases). V lost 0 bases, J lost 6 bases, and 18 bases lay in between. The germline V gene encodes CDR1 GTSNPN and CDR2 SVGIG (reference sequence). The CDR3 runs to 16 residues. Here the CDR3 reads CAWSVAGTLLFNEQFF. CDR3 bases: TGTGCCTGGAGTGTGGCCGGGACACTTTTGTTCAATGAGCAGTTCTTC.

V is TRBV30 and J is TRBJ2-7, with TRBD2 matching over 7 bases. The CDR3 totals 14 residues. J gave up 4 bases and V 2 bases, and 8 bases lay outside the gene matches. The germline V gene has CDR1 GTSNPN and CDR2 SVGIG (reference sequence). CDR3 DNA sequence: TGTGCCTGGAGTCAATTAGCGGGCCCATACGAGCAGTACTTC. Its translation is CAWSQLAGPYEQYF.

The chain employs TRBV5-1 and TRBJ1-5; 7 bases agree with TRBD1. The CDR3 has 16 residues. The V gene's germline CDR1 is SGHRS and CDR2 YFSETQ. V lost 0 bases and J lost 8; bases outside the gene matches: 11. CDR3 loop: CASSLGSSGGKEPQHF. In nucleotides, the CDR3 is TGCGCCAGCAGCTTGGGTTCATCAGGGGGTAAAGAGCCCCAGCATTTT.

The J gene is TRBJ1-1, the V gene TRBV6-1; D not resolved. Germline-derived CDR1 and CDR2 are MNHNS and SASEGT. The CDR3 has 12 amino acids. V lost 2 bases and J 5 bases, leaving 6 bases between the germline ends. DNA for the CDR3: TGTGCCAGCAGTGAATGGGTAACTGAAGCTTTCTTT. Residues: CASSEWVTEAFF.

This clone appeared once. The V and J genes are TRBV28 and TRBJ1-2, with 10 nucleotides matching TRBD1. V trimming: 6 bases; J trimming: 3 bases; junction bases outside the gene matches: 4. The CDR3 is made up of 14 amino acids. Germline V gene data show CDR1 as MDHEN and CDR2 as SYDVKM. Here the CDR3 DNA reads TGTGCCAGCAGGGGACAGGGGTTTTACTATGGCTACACCTTC. Translation: CASRGQGFYYGYTF.

This chain uses TRBV29-1 with TRBJ1-4; D gene ambiguous. The germline V and J ends were trimmed by 7 bases and 12 bases, with 15 bases remaining between them. Germline CDR1 and CDR2: SQVTM and ANQGSEA. This CDR3 contains 11 residues. This chain's CDR3 is CSASSNWELFF. DNA for the CDR3: TGCAGCGCCAGTTCGAACTGGGAACTGTTTTTT.

The chain combines TRBV5-4 with TRBJ2-3; TRBD2 aligns across 15 bases. CDR1 is SGHNT and CDR2 is YYREEE in the germline V gene (reference sequence). V gave up 5 bases and J gave up 4 bases; unmatched junction bases: 11. The CDR3 extends over 18 amino acids. The CDR3 region has the DNA TGTGCCAGCAGGCGGACTAGCGGGAGGGGGTCGACGTCAGATACGCAGTATTTT. Translated, it gives CASRRTSGRGSTSDTQYF.

This chain connects TRBV5-1 to TRBJ2-1; unclear D gene. This CDR3 has 13 residues. Between the trimmed V and J ends, which lost 0 bases and 8 bases, there was a span of 9 bases. Germline-derived CDR1 and CDR2 are SGHRS and YFSETQ. The CDR3 nucleotides are TGCGCCAGCAGCTTGGGGGCTCGGGATGAGCAGTTCTTC. This translates into CASSLGARDEQFF.

The chain carries TRBV27 and TRBJ1-6, with a tentative D call TRBD1 (5 bases). Germline-derived CDR1 and CDR2 are MNHEY and SMNVEV (reference sequence). CDR3 length: 16 amino acids. V lost 4 bases to trimming and J lost 0 bases, with 10 bases between them. DNA for the CDR3: TGTGCCAGCAGTTGGAAGACAGCCTCCTATAATTCACCCCTCCACTTT. Protein product: CASSWKTASYNSPLHF.

The CDR3 nucleotides read TGTGCCAGCAGCGGCATTAGAACGAACACCGGGGAGCTGTTTTTT. Residues: CASSGIRTNTGELFF. This chain connects TRBV9 to TRBJ2-2; D is undetermined. This CDR3 is built from 15 residues. CDR1 is SGDLS, CDR2 YYNGEE, per germline. Trimming left V 3 bases short and J 0 bases short, with 9 bases between.

The J gene is TRBJ2-5, the V gene TRBV18; 12 positions match TRBD1. This CDR3 has 15 residues. Germline lookup yields CDR1 KGHSH and CDR2 LQKENI. The ends lost 3 bases at V and 5 bases at J; junction bases unmatched: 4. CDR3 loop: CASSPGTGGAETQYF. The CDR3 DNA sequence: TGTGCCAGCTCACCCGGGACAGGGGGCGCGGAGACCCAGTACTTC.

The gene calls are TRBV27 and TRBJ1-5; D not certain. From germline, CDR1 is MNHEY and CDR2 SMNVEV (reference sequence). V gave up 0 bases and J gave up 7 bases, with 13 bases separating them. The CDR3 runs 15 residues. This chain's CDR3 is CASSLSPGLQQPQHF. CDR3 nucleotides: TGTGCCAGCAGTTTATCCCCCGGTTTGCAACAGCCCCAGCATTTT.

This clone was found once. V is TRBV5-4 and J is TRBJ1-6; weak D call: TRBD1 (6 bases). CDR1 and CDR2 (germline): SGHNT, YYREEE (reference sequence). This CDR3 region has 16 residues. The V and J ends lost 2 bases and 11 bases respectively, with 20 bases between them. Written as DNA, the CDR3 is TGTGCCAGCAGCTTACTAAGACCCGCCAGGGGAACACCCCTCCACTTT. Translating it yields CASSLLRPARGTPLHF.

This sequence joins TRBV18 and TRBJ2-3; D gene uncertain. The CDR3 length is 14 residues. The germline V and J ends were trimmed by 5 bases and 0 bases, with 9 bases remaining between them. Germline V gene sequence: CDR1 KGHSH, CDR2 LQKENI. The CDR3 region is CASSLSSSTDTQYF. The CDR3 nucleotides read TGTGCCAGCTCATTGAGTTCCAGCACAGATACGCAGTATTTT.

In this sample, this clone turned up once. The rearrangement uses TRBV19 and TRBJ2-6, with D perhaps TRBD1 or TRBD2 (7 bases each). The CDR3 spans 18 residues. Trimming left V 4 bases short and J 2 bases short, with 18 bases between. Germline assignment: CDR1 LNHDA and CDR2 SQIVND (reference sequence). CDR3: CASSTRGGGAPGANVLTF. In DNA, the CDR3 is TGTGCCAGTAGTACCCGGGGAGGGGGCGCACCTGGGGCCAACGTCCTGACTTTC.

CDR3 protein: CASSDGQPTDTQYF. The CDR3 DNA follows: TGTGCCAGCAGTGATGGCCAGCCTACAGATACGCAGTATTTT. The chain joins TRBV2 to TRBJ2-3, with unresolved D. Germline lookup yields CDR1 SNHLY and CDR2 FYNNEI. The CDR3 loop spans 14 amino acids. Trimming left V 3 bases short and J 3 bases short, with 10 bases between.

The chain combines TRBV6-6 with TRBJ2-7; either TRBD1 or TRBD2 may fit D (8 bases each). Per germline, CDR1 MNHNY and CDR2 SVGAGI (reference sequence). Trimming shortened V by 4 bases and J by 3 bases, and 19 bases separated the two germline ends. The CDR3 contains 16 residues. DNA of the CDR3: TGTGCCAGCAGTTTCCCGGGAGGGACAGGTAACTACGAGCAGTACTTC. Protein sequence: CASSFPGGTGNYEQYF.

This chain uses TRBV5-1 with TRBJ2-1; no clear D gene. This CDR3 is 16 amino acids long. V dropped 0 bases and J dropped 4 bases, with 14 bases sitting between them. Germline V gene sequence: CDR1 SGHRS, CDR2 YFSETQ. The CDR3 sequence: CASSLGTRSFYNEQFF. As DNA, the CDR3 is TGCGCCAGCAGCTTGGGAACTCGATCGTTTTACAATGAGCAGTTCTTC.

The chain is built from TRBV18 and TRBJ2-5; D ambiguous. The J call is in doubt because the DNA end fits TRBJ2-7 better. Germline assignment: CDR1 KGHSH and CDR2 LQKENI. CDR3 length equals 12 residues. In DNA form, the CDR3 reads TGTGCCAGCTCAGCGCTAAGTGACGAGCAGTACTTC. Translating it yields CASSALSDEQYF.

In its sample, this clone was seen once. The gene calls are TRBV2 and TRBJ2-7; 11 bases agree with TRBD2. There are 16 residues in the CDR3. Germline V gene data show CDR1 as SNHLY and CDR2 as FYNNEI. The V and J ends lost 5 bases and 2 bases, in that order; junction bases with no gene match: 8. The CDR3 sequence: CASSRPGTSGPYEQYF. The CDR3 bases are TGTGCCAGCAGTCGACCCGGGACTAGCGGACCCTACGAGCAGTACTTC.